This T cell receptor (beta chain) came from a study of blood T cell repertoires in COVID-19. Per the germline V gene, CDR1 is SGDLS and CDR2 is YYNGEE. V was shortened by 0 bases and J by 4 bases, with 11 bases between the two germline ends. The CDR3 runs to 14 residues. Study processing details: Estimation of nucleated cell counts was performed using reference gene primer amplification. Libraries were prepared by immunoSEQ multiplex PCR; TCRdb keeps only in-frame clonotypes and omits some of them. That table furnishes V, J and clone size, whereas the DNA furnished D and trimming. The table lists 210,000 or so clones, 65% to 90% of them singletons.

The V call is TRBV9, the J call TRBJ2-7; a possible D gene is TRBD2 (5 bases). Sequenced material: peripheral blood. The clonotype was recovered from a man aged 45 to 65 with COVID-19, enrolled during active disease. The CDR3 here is CASSVEASLYEQYF. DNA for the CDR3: TGTGCCAGCAGCGTAGAGGCTAGCTTGTACGAGCAGTACTTC.